Below, 20 T cell receptor beta chains from the same sample are listed, as sequenced in a study of beta chain features in type 1 diabetes. Overall study results and limits: Significant though moderate, a shortening of TCRB CDR3s appeared in all four CD4+ subsets of Type 1 diabetes patients.

As every portion of the isolated RNA was reverse transcribed, the sequencing read expressed TCRB transcripts. Some clones are missing from TCRdb's copy, which holds only in-frame ones; the method was immunoSEQ multiplex PCR. The sample lists under 400,000 clones, around 13% occurring once. Their recognized antigens are unknown. The source material was naive CD4+ T cells from blood. The receptors were sampled from a woman under 30 with type 1 diabetes.

The CDR3 DNA reads TGTGCCAGCAGTTACCAGGAAGAGACCCAGTACTTC. As protein: CASSYQEETQYF. The chain joins TRBV6-6 to TRBJ2-5, with D unclear. Germline V CDR1 and CDR2: MNHNY, SVGAGI (reference sequence). V gave up 2 bases and J gave up 3 bases, with 4 bases separating them. The CDR3 totals 12 residues.

This clone was counted a few times. The rearrangement uses TRBV19 and TRBJ2-2; D is unresolved. There are 12 residues in the CDR3. The germline gives CDR1 LNHDA, CDR2 SQIVND (reference sequence). Trimming removed 7 bases from V and 4 bases from J, with 7 bases in between. CDR3 region: CASNRPTGELFF. The CDR3 DNA follows: TGTGCCAGTAACAGACCCACCGGGGAGCTGTTTTTT.

This clone was seen a few times. The chain recombines TRBV5-4 with TRBJ2-7; 9 positions agree with TRBD1. The V gene end was trimmed by 3 bases and the J gene end by 3 bases; junction bases not matched to a gene: 1. The CDR3 has 13 residues. CDR1 is SGHNT and CDR2 is YYREEE in the germline V gene (reference sequence). CDR3 protein: CASSSDRGYEQYF. CDR3 sequence (DNA): TGTGCCAGCAGCTCGGACAGGGGCTACGAGCAGTACTTC.

In its sample, this clone was seen a few times. The V call is TRBV10-3, the J call TRBJ2-7, with 10 bases aligning to TRBD2. Germline CDR1 is ENHRY and CDR2 is SYGVKD. V lost 4 bases to trimming and J lost 5 bases; unmatched junction nucleotides: 5. The length of the CDR3 is 14 residues. CDR3 in DNA: TGTGCCATCAGTGGAAGCGGGAGGGCCGACGAGCAGTACTTC. Residues: CAISGSGRADEQYF.

This clone has just a few counts. The chain uses TRBV27 and TRBJ1-4; the D is unclear. This CDR3 is 13 amino acids long. The germline V gene encodes CDR1 MNHEY and CDR2 SMNVEV (reference sequence). V lost 6 bases, J lost 7 bases, and 12 bases lay in between. CDR3 bases: TGTGCCAGCAGCTACGGACGGGGTGAAAAACTGTTTTTT. Its protein is CASSYGRGEKLFF.

This clone was picked up a small number of times. The chain carries TRBV27 and TRBJ2-7; 11 positions agree with TRBD2. The ends lost 6 bases at V and 3 bases at J; junction bases unmatched: 7. The V gene's germline CDR1 is MNHEY and CDR2 SMNVEV (reference sequence). The CDR3 has 15 amino acids. The CDR3 here is CASRLLAGVLYEQYF. For the CDR3, the DNA is TGTGCCAGCAGACTACTAGCGGGGGTACTCTACGAGCAGTACTTC.

The chain combines TRBV5-1 with TRBJ2-6; 7 bases match TRBD2. The CDR3 is 16 amino acids. Germline CDR1 is SGHRS and CDR2 is YFSETQ. The V and J ends lost 0 bases and 0 bases, in that order; junction bases with no gene match: 0. The CDR3: CASSLGGSSGANVLTF. Written as DNA, the CDR3 is TGCGCCAGCAGCTTGGGCGGGAGCTCTGGGGCCAACGTCCTGACTTTC.

V and J are TRBV7-2 and TRBJ2-4; TRBD2 matches 13 bases. Germline V gives CDR1 SGHTA, CDR2 FQGNSA. The V and J ends lost 5 bases and 4 bases, in that order; junction bases with no gene match: 11. The CDR3 length is 18 residues. The CDR3 DNA reads TGTGCCAGCAGCGCCCCCCCACTAGCGGGAGGGGAAAAAAACATTCAGTACTTC. It yields the protein CASSAPPLAGGEKNIQYF.

This clone was counted only a few times. The V gene is TRBV5-1, the J gene TRBJ2-3; 10 bases align to TRBD2. The V gene end was trimmed by 0 bases and the J gene end by 1 base; junction bases not matched to a gene: 8. The CDR3 has 18 amino acids. In germline, CDR1 is SGHRS, CDR2 YFSETQ. CDR3 nucleotides: TGCGCCAGCAGCTTGGCGGGCCTAGCGGGGGCTGGCACAGATACGCAGTATTTT. Residues: CASSLAGLAGAGTDTQYF.

This clone was detected a few times. This chain links TRBV19 with TRBJ1-2, with D tentatively TRBD1 (5 bases). Trimming shortened V by 8 bases and J by 5 bases, and 15 bases separated the two germline ends. This CDR3 is 13 amino acids long. In germline, CDR1 is LNHDA, CDR2 SQIVND (reference sequence). The DNA of the CDR3 is TGTGCCAGTGGGGCCGGGCGCTCATATGGCTACACCTTC. It translates to CASGAGRSYGYTF.

J is TRBJ2-7 and V is TRBV19, with 11 bases fitting TRBD1. CDR3 length: 15 residues. The V segment lost 4 bases and the J segment 3 bases; nucleotides outside the gene matches: 5. Germline CDR1 is LNHDA and CDR2 is SQIVND (reference sequence). The CDR3 spells CASSSAGQGVYEQYF. Written as DNA, the CDR3 is TGTGCCAGTAGTAGCGCGGGACAGGGGGTCTACGAGCAGTACTTC. Combining the CDR3 with reference TRBV19 and TRBJ2-7 gives the whole variable domain DGGITQSPKYLFRKEGQNVTLSCEQNLNHDAMYWYRQDPGQGLRLIYYSQIVNDFQKGDIAEGYSVSREKKESFPLTVTSAQKNPTAFYLCASSSAGQGVYEQYFGPGTRLTVT.

The V call is TRBV29-1, the J call TRBJ2-5; 7 nucleotides match TRBD1. CDR3 length: 12 amino acids. Per the germline V gene, CDR1 is SQVTM and CDR2 is ANQGSEA. Unmatched junction bases numbered 1, after V lost 4 bases and J lost 2 bases. The DNA for the CDR3 is TGCAGCGTTGGGGACAGACAAGAGACCCAGTACTTC. Translating gives CSVGDRQETQYF. Complete variable domain (other parts from reference TRBV29-1 and TRBJ2-5): SAVISQKPSRDICQRGTSLTIQCQVDSQVTMMFWYRQQPGQSLTLIATANQGSEATYESGFVIDKFPISRPNLTFSTLTVSNMSPEDSSIYLCSVGDRQETQYFGPGTRLLVL.

This clone was seen only a few times. V is TRBV5-1 and J is TRBJ2-1, with 11 nucleotides matching TRBD1. Per germline, CDR1 SGHRS and CDR2 YFSETQ. V shed 0 bases, J shed 7 bases, and the junction held 6 bases outside the gene matches. This CDR3 is built from 16 residues. This CDR3 is CASSLAGTGGDNEQFF. The CDR3 DNA follows: TGCGCCAGCAGCTTGGCCGGGACAGGGGGGGATAATGAGCAGTTCTTC.

V is TRBV28 and J is TRBJ2-4, with 7 nucleotides matching TRBD2. V shed 2 bases, J shed 8 bases, and the junction held 9 bases outside the gene matches. Germline V gene sequence: CDR1 MDHEN, CDR2 SYDVKM. The CDR3 loop spans 15 amino acids. The CDR3 DNA sequence: TGTGCCAGCAGTTTAACTAGCGCGTCATGGGACATTCAGTACTTC. This gives the protein CASSLTSASWDIQYF.

This clone came up a few times. The rearrangement uses TRBV2 and TRBJ1-1; D may be TRBD1 (6 bases). Trimming cost V 4 bases and J 0 bases, with 9 bases left between them. Germline loops: CDR1 SNHLY, CDR2 FYNNEI. The CDR3 runs 14 residues. CDR3 amino acids: CASSGTVMNTEAFF. For the CDR3, the DNA is TGTGCCAGCAGTGGGACAGTCATGAACACTGAAGCTTTCTTT.

The V call is TRBV18, the J call TRBJ2-5, with a possible D match to TRBD2 (6 bases). CDR1 and CDR2 from the germline V gene are KGHSH and LQKENI. This CDR3 is 14 amino acids long. The V end was cut by 6 bases, the J end by 4 bases, with 15 bases between. CDR3 in amino acids: CASSKTAAGETQYF. The CDR3 coding sequence is TGTGCCAGCTCCAAGACAGCAGCGGGAGAGACCCAGTACTTC.

The V gene is TRBV7-3, the J gene TRBJ1-2; the D gene is possibly TRBD1 (5 bases). There are 14 residues in the CDR3. Germline V gene data show CDR1 as SGHTA and CDR2 as FQGTGA. V was cut by 4 bases and J by 3 bases, with 12 bases left in between. This CDR3 reads CASSSRGGDYGYTF. CDR3 bases: TGTGCCAGCAGCTCGAGAGGAGGGGACTATGGCTACACCTTC.

The chain couples TRBV5-1 to TRBJ2-2, with a tentative D call TRBD2 (6 bases). Trimming took off 0 bases at V and 0 bases at J, with 9 bases between the two ends. The CDR3 is made up of 16 amino acids. Germline V gives CDR1 SGHRS, CDR2 YFSETQ. Here the CDR3 reads CASSLEVAANTGELFF. The CDR3 nucleotides read TGCGCCAGCAGCTTGGAGGTAGCGGCGAACACCGGGGAGCTGTTTTTT.

This chain uses TRBV7-2 with TRBJ2-5; 7 nucleotides agree with TRBD2. CDR3 length equals 16 residues. CDR1 SGHTA and CDR2 FQGNSA come from the germline V gene. Losses at the gene ends were 5 bases for V and 4 bases for J; bases not matched to a gene: 13. The CDR3 DNA sequence: TGTGCCAGCAGCGGAGGGCGGGAGCCCGCTAGAGAGACCCAGTACTTC. This codes for CASSGGREPARETQYF.

The V and J genes are TRBV15 and TRBJ2-7, with D possibly matching TRBD2 (6 bases). Germline loops: CDR1 LNHNV, CDR2 YYDKDF (reference sequence). The CDR3 has 16 amino acids. Trimming left V 1 base short and J 0 bases short, with 13 bases between. CDR3 coding DNA: TGTGCCACCAGCAGAGGAGGACTACTAGGCTCCTACGAGCAGTACTTC. This translates into CATSRGGLLGSYEQYF. Variable domain in full (rest from reference TRBV15 and TRBJ2-7): DAMVIQNPRYQVTQFGKPVTLSCSQTLNHNVMYWYQQKSSQAPKLLFHYYDKDFNNEADTPDNFQSRRPNTSFCFLDIRSPGLGDTAMYLCATSRGGLLGSYEQYFGPGTRLTVT.